The 24 T cell receptor beta chains in this list originate from one sample, sequenced in a study of T cell changes during pregnancy in multiple sclerosis. The method was immunoSEQ multiplex PCR; TCRdb's version includes in-frame clones alone and lacks a portion of them. This table has approximately 52,000 clones, 88% appearing once. The specimen was CD4+ T cells from peripheral blood mononuclear cells, collected in the second trimester of pregnancy. These receptors were taken from a female donor with multiple sclerosis, enrolled in a pregnancy study.

This chain uses TRBV28 with TRBJ1-1; 7 positions match TRBD1. The length of the CDR3 is 13 residues. CDR1 and CDR2 from the germline V gene are MDHEN and SYDVKM. The V gene end was trimmed by 4 bases and the J gene end by 4 bases; junction bases not matched to a gene: 3. CDR3 in amino acids: CASSSTGLTEAFF. CDR3 nucleotide sequence: TGTGCCAGCAGTTCGACAGGGCTCACTGAAGCTTTCTTT.

This clone appeared a single time. V is TRBV7-3 and J is TRBJ2-1, with a possible D match to TRBD2 (5 bases). CDR1 is SGHTA and CDR2 is FQGTGA in the germline V gene. The length of the CDR3 is 12 residues. The V and J ends lost 4 bases and 15 bases respectively, with 16 bases between them. The CDR3 region has the DNA TGTGCCAGCAGCTCCGGCCTAGCAGCGCCGTTCTTC. Protein: CASSSGLAAPFF.

The CDR3 coding sequence is TGTGCCAGCTCACCACCAAACAGGGGGAACACTGAAGCTTTCTTT. Translating gives CASSPPNRGNTEAFF. The chain joins TRBV18 to TRBJ1-1, with 7 nucleotides matching TRBD1. The V gene end was trimmed by 0 bases and the J gene end by 1 base; junction bases not matched to a gene: 2. The CDR3 has 15 residues. From germline, CDR1 is KGHSH and CDR2 LQKENI.

The chain is built from TRBV10-3 and TRBJ2-3, with a weak D call TRBD1 (6 bases). V dropped 6 bases and J dropped 3 bases, with 13 bases sitting between them. Germline V gene lookup returns CDR1 ENHRY and CDR2 SYGVKD. This CDR3 comprises 14 residues. CDR3 bases: TGTGCCATCAGATCGGACAGATATACAGATACGCAGTATTTT. Translation gives CAIRSDRYTDTQYF.

The J gene is TRBJ2-1, the V gene TRBV7-3, with D uncertain. The V and J ends lost 4 bases and 8 bases respectively, with 12 bases between them. The CDR3 is 13 residues long. Looked up from germline, CDR1 is SGHTA and CDR2 is FQGTGA. The CDR3 sequence is CASSSSARDEQFF. As DNA, the CDR3 is TGTGCCAGCAGCTCCTCAGCGCGAGATGAGCAGTTCTTC.

The J gene is TRBJ1-5, the V gene TRBV5-6; D is unclear. Trimming removed 1 base at V and 3 bases at J, with 11 bases between. CDR3 length equals 15 residues. Germline V gene data show CDR1 as SGHDT and CDR2 as YYEEEE. CDR3 nucleotide sequence: TGTGCCAGCAGCTTGCGGCAGGTCCTCAATCAGCCCCAGCATTTT. It translates to CASSLRQVLNQPQHF.

The CDR3 sequence is CASSLGTSPGRGYNEQFF. The CDR3 nucleotides read TGTGCCAGCAGCTTAGGTACTAGCCCAGGTAGGGGCTACAATGAGCAGTTCTTC. V gene TRBV11-2 combines with J gene TRBJ2-1, with a tentative D call TRBD2 (6 bases). V was clipped by 1 base and J by 3 bases, with 19 bases between them. The CDR3 consists of 18 residues. Per germline, CDR1 SGHAT and CDR2 FQNNGV.

This clone was observed a handful of times. This chain connects TRBV9 to TRBJ1-1; TRBD1 aligns across 7 bases. CDR1 is SGDLS, CDR2 YYNGEE, per germline. J lost 1 base, V lost 4 bases, and 4 bases had no gene match. This CDR3 comprises 14 residues. The CDR3 spells CASSFWTGNTEAFF. DNA of the CDR3: TGTGCCAGCAGCTTCTGGACAGGGAACACTGAAGCTTTCTTT.

This sequence joins TRBV30 and TRBJ1-1, with D possibly being TRBD1 (5 bases). The germline V and J ends were trimmed by 1 base and 2 bases, with 14 bases remaining between them. The germline gives CDR1 GTSNPN, CDR2 SVGIG (reference sequence). The CDR3 extends over 15 amino acids. The CDR3: CAWSGGGTRNTEAFF. CDR3 in DNA: TGTGCCTGGAGTGGGGGGGGAACAAGAAACACTGAAGCTTTCTTT.

V is TRBV2 and J is TRBJ1-5, with D perhaps TRBD1 (5 bases). The V end was cut by 10 bases, the J end by 5 bases, with 15 bases between. CDR1 is SNHLY and CDR2 is FYNNEI in the germline V gene. The CDR3 contains 13 residues. The CDR3 sequence is CATSGDRDQPQHF. Here the CDR3 DNA reads TGTGCCACATCCGGTGACAGAGATCAGCCCCAGCATTTT.

The chain couples TRBV5-5 to TRBJ1-2; D is uncertain. The V gene's germline CDR1 is SGHKS and CDR2 YYEKEE (reference sequence). The CDR3 is made up of 18 amino acids. V was shortened by 0 bases and J by 3 bases, with 21 bases between the two germline ends. The CDR3 coding sequence is TGTGCCAGCAGCTTGGCCCCTGGTGTCGGGGTTACGGACTATGGCTACACCTTC. Residues: CASSLAPGVGVTDYGYTF.

Concerning this clone itself: This sample also contains other DNA sequences that code for the same CDR3. The chain couples TRBV5-1 to TRBJ1-2, with a tentative D call TRBD1 (6 bases). V shed 0 bases and J shed 2 bases, with 8 bases lying between them. This CDR3 comprises 14 residues. Germline lookup yields CDR1 SGHRS and CDR2 YFSETQ. For the CDR3, the DNA is TGCGCCAGCAGCTTGGGCCAGGGGAACTATGGCTACACCTTC. Protein product: CASSLGQGNYGYTF.

V is TRBV5-1 and J is TRBJ2-7, with 11 bases matching TRBD1. Losses at the gene ends were 4 bases for V and 3 bases for J; bases not matched to a gene: 6. This CDR3 comprises 15 residues. The germline V gene has CDR1 SGHRS and CDR2 YFSETQ. The CDR3 bases are TGCGCCAGCAGCACCGGACAGGGGGCTAACTACGAGCAGTACTTC. As protein: CASSTGQGANYEQYF. Looking up the rest from reference TRBV5-1 and TRBJ2-7 gives the full variable domain: KAGVTQTPRYLIKTRGQQVTLSCSPISGHRSVSWYQQTPGQGLQFLFEYFSETQRNKGNFPGRFSGRQFSNSRSEMNVSTLELGDSALYLCASSTGQGANYEQYFGPGTRLTVT.

V and J are TRBV5-1 and TRBJ1-1; D is possibly TRBD1 (6 bases). CDR3 length: 15 residues. Germline CDR1 is SGHRS and CDR2 is YFSETQ. Between the trimmed V and J ends, which lost 0 bases and 0 bases, there was a span of 9 bases. CDR3: CASSLVGGLNTEAFF. CDR3 in DNA: TGCGCCAGCAGCTTGGTAGGGGGACTGAACACTGAAGCTTTCTTT.

The rearrangement uses TRBV7-8 and TRBJ2-7; TRBD2 is a possible D gene (5 bases). Germline lookup yields CDR1 SGHVS and CDR2 FQNEAQ. Trimming left V 5 bases short and J 2 bases short, with 13 bases between. The CDR3 totals 14 residues. The CDR3 DNA sequence: TGTGCCAGCAGCGCGGTAGCGCCCGCCTACGAGCAGTACTTC. It yields the protein CASSAVAPAYEQYF. The full variable domain, its missing parts supplied by reference TRBV7-8 and TRBJ2-7, is GAGVSQSPRYKVAKRGQDVALRCDPISGHVSLFWYQQALGQGPEFLTYFQNEAQLDKSGLPSDRFFAERPEGSVSTLKIQRTQQEDSAVYLCASSAVAPAYEQYFGPGTRLTVT.

This chain joins TRBV28 and TRBJ1-2; D uncertain. The V and J ends lost 5 bases and 2 bases respectively, with 12 bases between them. This CDR3 has 14 residues. Germline V gene data show CDR1 as MDHEN and CDR2 as SYDVKM. The CDR3 DNA sequence: TGTGCCAGCAGTGTGGCCCGGGAAAACTATGGCTACACCTTC. Translating gives CASSVARENYGYTF.

V is TRBV5-4 and J is TRBJ1-5; TRBD1 matches 7 bases. The CDR3 spans 15 residues. From germline, CDR1 is SGHNT and CDR2 YYREEE (reference sequence). V dropped 0 bases and J dropped 1; count of bases not matched to a gene: 1. The CDR3, as DNA: TGTGCCAGCAGCTTGGGAGGGGGCAGCAATCAGCCCCAGCATTTT. It translates to CASSLGGGSNQPQHF. The whole variable domain, filled in from reference TRBV5-4 and TRBJ1-5, reads ETGVTQSPTHLIKTRGQQVTLRCSSQSGHNTVSWYQQALGQGPQFIFQYYREEENGRGNFPPRFSGLQFPNYSSELNVNALELDDSALYLCASSLGGGSNQPQHFGDGTRLSIL.

The genes are TRBV4-2 and TRBJ2-7, with D tentatively TRBD2 (6 bases). The germline gives CDR1 LGHNA, CDR2 YNFKEQ. The CDR3 totals 16 residues. V lost 1 base and J 1 base, leaving 14 bases between the germline ends. The CDR3 DNA is TGTGCCAGCAGCCAAGCATGGGACTTTGTGTCCTACGAGCAGTACTTC. It translates to CASSQAWDFVSYEQYF.

V and J are TRBV29-1 and TRBJ2-7; D not certain. Germline V gene lookup returns CDR1 SQVTM and CDR2 ANQGSEA. This CDR3 has 14 residues. Trimming removed 8 bases at V and 2 bases at J, with 19 bases between. CDR3 sequence reads: CSHPVEVATYEQYF. The CDR3 coding sequence is TGCAGCCATCCGGTCGAGGTAGCAACCTACGAGCAGTACTTC.

This chain uses TRBV7-9 with TRBJ1-4; 8 bases agree with TRBD1. Germline values: CDR1 SEHNR, CDR2 FQNEAQ (reference sequence). The CDR3 loop spans 16 amino acids. With 1 base clipped from V and 8 bases from J, the junction kept 9 bases outside the gene matches. CDR3 coding DNA: TGTGCCAGCAGCTTAGTTTCCACAGGGGGAGGGGAAAAACTGTTTTTT. Translation: CASSLVSTGGGEKLFF.

This clone was recorded once. This rearrangement joins TRBV18 to TRBJ2-1; 10 nucleotides agree with TRBD1. With 8 bases clipped from V and 0 bases from J, the junction kept 10 bases outside the gene matches. CDR3 length: 17 amino acids. CDR1 is KGHSH, CDR2 LQKENI, per germline. CDR3 in amino acids: CASRTNGQGDSYNEQFF. DNA of the CDR3: TGTGCCAGCCGAACGAACGGACAGGGGGACTCCTACAATGAGCAGTTCTTC.

The rearrangement uses TRBV14 and TRBJ2-1; D might be TRBD2 (5 bases). Germline V gene lookup returns CDR1 SGHDN and CDR2 FVKESK. Trimming cost V 4 bases and J 4 bases, with 8 bases left between them. The CDR3 is made up of 13 amino acids. The CDR3 DNA reads TGTGCCAGCAGCCCTCGGGGTTACAATGAGCAGTTCTTC. It is translated as CASSPRGYNEQFF.

The chain combines TRBV6-1 with TRBJ1-5; 8 nucleotides line up with TRBD1. Germline trimming cut 4 bases from V and 4 bases from J; bases unmatched to any gene: 3. The CDR3 loop spans 14 amino acids. CDR1 is MNHNS, CDR2 SASEGT, per germline. The CDR3 nucleotides are TGTGCCAGCAGTGTTAGGACAGGGAATCAGCCCCAGCATTTT. This sequence encodes CASSVRTGNQPQHF.

The V and J genes are TRBV25-1 and TRBJ2-1, with 13 bases aligning to TRBD2. The CDR3 is 17 residues long. J gave up 6 bases and V 2 bases, and 7 bases lay outside the gene matches. Germline lookup yields CDR1 MGHDK and CDR2 SYGVNS. Here the CDR3 reads CASSERARLAGGNEQFF. As DNA, the CDR3 is TGTGCCAGCAGTGAACGCGCCCGACTAGCGGGAGGCAATGAGCAGTTCTTC.